This T cell receptor beta chain was sequenced in a study of response to subunit inactivated influenza vaccine. Study-wide results and caveats: With each seasonal influenza vaccination, the authors suggested, few new T cells are recruited.

In TCRdb, the RT-PCR reads were re-called with MiXCR into one record per CDR3 protein. This sample yields under 200,000 distinct CDR3 sequences, of which around 11% are seen a single time; about 40% belongs to the top ten. The CDR3 extends over 14 amino acids. V lost 1 base and J 6 bases, leaving 13 bases between the germline ends. Germline V gives CDR1 DFQATT, CDR2 SNEGSKA (reference sequence). This clonotype was observed many times. Its target is not known. This chain connects TRBV20-1 to TRBJ2-1, with D possibly matching TRBD2 (6 bases). The TCR was taken from a man aged 45 to 75 who received an inactivated influenza vaccine. Source: CD8+ T cells sorted from PBMCs, taken approximately 25 months after vaccination. CDR3: CSARVELAANEQFF. In DNA, the CDR3 is TGCAGTGCTAGAGTCGAACTAGCTGCCAATGAGCAGTTCTTC.